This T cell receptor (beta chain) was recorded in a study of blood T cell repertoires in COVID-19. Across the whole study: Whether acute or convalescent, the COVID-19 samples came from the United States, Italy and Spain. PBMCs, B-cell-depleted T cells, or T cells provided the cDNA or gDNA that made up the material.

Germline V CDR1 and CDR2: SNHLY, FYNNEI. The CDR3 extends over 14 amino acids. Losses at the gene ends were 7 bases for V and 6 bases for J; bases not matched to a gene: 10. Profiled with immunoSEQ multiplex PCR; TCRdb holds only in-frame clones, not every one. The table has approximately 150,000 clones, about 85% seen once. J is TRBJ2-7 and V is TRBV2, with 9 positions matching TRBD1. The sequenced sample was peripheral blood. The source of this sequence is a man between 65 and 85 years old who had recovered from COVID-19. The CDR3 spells CASTDGQGKSEQYF. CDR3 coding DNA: TGTGCCAGCACTGACGGACAGGGGAAGAGCGAGCAGTACTTC.